The 23 T cell receptor beta chains reported below all come from one sample, sequenced in a study of PD-1 blockade in mismatch repair-deficient tumors (dated by TCRdb to the late 2010s). Library construction relied on the immunoSEQ multiplex PCR assay. Drawn from immuneACCESS, this table holds only the in-frame rearrangements with V and J called that TCRdb kept. Clones are partly lost; checked studies trace under half to an unresolved V gene and leave the rest unexplained. Here the sample has tens of thousands of clones; about 85% occur a single time. The ten largest clonotypes hold more than 2.5% of the sample. What this sample's time point label stands for: peripheral blood 12 weeks after first pembrolizumab dose. The input for sequencing was peripheral blood, taken 12 weeks after starting pembrolizumab. These TCRs come from an adult with mismatch repair-deficient cancer.

The chain employs TRBV9 and TRBJ1-2; possible D gene TRBD1, 5 bases. Trimming shortened V by 4 bases and J by 5 bases, and 24 bases separated the two germline ends. The CDR3 extends over 17 amino acids. Germline CDR1 and CDR2: SGDLS and YYNGEE. DNA for the CDR3: TGTGCCAGCAGCATTGGGGGGGTCCCACTCCCTTTATATGGCTACACCTTC. Encoded protein: CASSIGGVPLPLYGYTF.

The V call is TRBV9, the J call TRBJ1-5, with D possibly matching TRBD1 (6 bases). V was clipped by 3 bases and J by 3 bases, with 19 bases between them. Per germline, CDR1 SGDLS and CDR2 YYNGEE. This CDR3 spans 17 amino acids. The CDR3 DNA sequence: TGTGCCAGCAGCGATCTAAAACACAACAGGGTCAATCAGCCCCAGCATTTT. Amino acid sequence: CASSDLKHNRVNQPQHF.

J is TRBJ2-3 and V is TRBV5-1; D is possibly TRBD1 (5 bases). Germline values: CDR1 SGHRS, CDR2 YFSETQ. CDR3 size: 13 residues. V was trimmed by 2 bases and J by 4 bases, leaving 8 bases between them. In nucleotides, the CDR3 is TGCGCCAGCAGCTTCCCAGGGTCAGATACGCAGTATTTT. The encoded protein is CASSFPGSDTQYF.

The chain employs TRBV6-1 and TRBJ2-5; a weak D match, TRBD1 (6 bases). The V end lost 1 base, the J end lost 2 bases, and 11 bases lay between the germline ends. From germline, CDR1 is MNHNS and CDR2 SASEGT. The CDR3 contains 15 residues. DNA for the CDR3: TGTGCCAGCAGTGAAGTTAACGGACAGCAAGAGACCCAGTACTTC. Protein sequence: CASSEVNGQQETQYF.

This clone was detected only a few times. The chain is built from TRBV25-1 and TRBJ2-2, with D unclear. CDR3 size: 16 residues. In germline, CDR1 is MGHDK, CDR2 SYGVNS. V lost 9 bases to trimming and J lost 0 bases, with 17 bases between them. The CDR3 bases are TGTGCCAGTTCAATCGACCGAACTTCGAACACCGGGGAGCTGTTTTTT. Residues: CASSIDRTSNTGELFF.

This chain joins TRBV5-6 and TRBJ2-3, with D maybe TRBD1 (6 bases). Germline CDR1 and CDR2: SGHDT and YYEEEE. CDR3 length equals 12 residues. V was shortened by 3 bases and J by 5 bases, with 7 bases between the two germline ends. CDR3 sequence (DNA): TGTGCCAGCAGCTCAGGGGTAGATACGCAGTATTTT. It codes for CASSSGVDTQYF.

V gene TRBV18 combines with J gene TRBJ1-5; D is unclear. The V gene's germline CDR1 is KGHSH and CDR2 LQKENI. V gave up 5 bases and J gave up 5 bases, with 10 bases separating them. The CDR3 runs to 13 residues. This CDR3 reads CASSTEGDQPQHF. The CDR3 coding sequence is TGTGCCAGCTCAACGGAGGGTGATCAGCCCCAGCATTTT.

The chain carries TRBV4-2 and TRBJ2-3; the match to TRBD2 covers 8 bases. Germline V gene lookup returns CDR1 LGHNA and CDR2 YNFKEQ. This CDR3 has 16 residues. Trimming cost V 2 bases and J 2 bases; bases outside gene matches: 6. The CDR3 is CASSQQSSGSTDTQYF. In DNA form, the CDR3 reads TGTGCCAGCAGCCAACAGTCTAGCGGGTCCACAGATACGCAGTATTTT.

The V gene is TRBV2, the J gene TRBJ2-1; 8 bases fit TRBD2. Trimming removed 6 bases from V and 5 bases from J; junction bases left unmatched: 9. The CDR3 consists of 15 residues. Germline-derived CDR1 and CDR2 are SNHLY and FYNNEI. Here the CDR3 DNA reads TGTGCCAGCAGGATTAGCGGGAATCTTAACAATGAGCAGTTCTTC. As protein: CASRISGNLNNEQFF.

The J gene is TRBJ2-7, the V gene TRBV6-5; D is perhaps TRBD1 or TRBD2 (5 bases each). This CDR3 is 15 amino acids long. CDR1 is MNHEY and CDR2 is SVGAGI in the germline V gene. V lost 2 bases and J 6 bases, leaving 17 bases between the germline ends. The CDR3 coding sequence is TGTGCCAGCAGTTACAGGACTTCAGGGACGGGCGAGCAGTACTTC. This translates into CASSYRTSGTGEQYF.

This chain connects TRBV29-1 to TRBJ2-1; maybe TRBD2 (7 bases). CDR3 length: 13 residues. The germline V gene has CDR1 SQVTM and CDR2 ANQGSEA. The V end was cut by 6 bases, the J end by 8 bases, with 17 bases between. Here the CDR3 reads CSVNKGGVDEQFF. For the CDR3, the DNA is TGCAGCGTGAATAAGGGGGGGGTCGATGAGCAGTTCTTC.

The rearrangement uses TRBV13 and TRBJ2-7; 11 nucleotides line up with TRBD1. J lost 2 bases, V lost 4 bases, and 10 bases had no gene match. Germline V gene sequence: CDR1 PRHDT, CDR2 FYEKMQ (reference sequence). The CDR3 is 17 amino acids. Here the CDR3 reads CASSSFLGQGAAYEQYF. The CDR3 DNA sequence: TGTGCCAGCAGCTCATTTTTAGGACAGGGGGCTGCCTACGAGCAGTACTTC.

This chain links TRBV7-2 with TRBJ1-1; tentative D call: TRBD1 (5 bases). This CDR3 contains 15 residues. V was clipped by 5 bases and J by 4 bases, with 17 bases between them. Germline lookup yields CDR1 SGHTA and CDR2 FQGNSA. This chain's CDR3 is CASSINGGIGTEAFF. CDR3 bases: TGTGCCAGCAGCATTAACGGGGGGATCGGCACTGAAGCTTTCTTT.

The rearrangement links TRBV7-2 to TRBJ1-5, with D tentatively TRBD1 (5 bases). The V end was cut by 2 bases, the J end by 3 bases, with 11 bases between. The CDR3 runs 15 residues. CDR1 and CDR2 from the germline V gene are SGHTA and FQGNSA. This chain's CDR3 is CASSLQGNNNQPQHF. DNA for the CDR3: TGTGCCAGCAGCTTACAGGGTAATAACAATCAGCCCCAGCATTTT.

The CDR3 here is CSARAGSTDTQYF. DNA for the CDR3: TGCAGCGCCAGAGCGGGATCCACAGATACGCAGTATTTT. V is TRBV29-1 and J is TRBJ2-3, with 7 positions matching TRBD2. Trimming cost V 7 bases and J 2 bases; bases outside gene matches: 6. The CDR3 contains 13 residues. Germline-derived CDR1 and CDR2 are SQVTM and ANQGSEA.

The chain carries TRBV15 and TRBJ1-5; D uncertain. V lost 0 bases and J 7 bases, leaving 13 bases between the germline ends. The CDR3 sequence is 15 residues long. CDR1 is LNHNV, CDR2 YYDKDF, per germline (reference sequence). The CDR3 coding sequence is TGTGCCACCAGCAGAGATTGGACTATGGGACAGCCCCAGCATTTT. It encodes CATSRDWTMGQPQHF.

The chain combines TRBV7-2 with TRBJ1-5; D uncertain. CDR1 is SGHTA, CDR2 FQGNSA, per germline. V lost 5 bases, J lost 0 bases, and 11 bases lay in between. The CDR3 has 15 residues. Written as DNA, the CDR3 is TGTGCCAGCAGCATCCGGTTCGGTAGCAATCAGCCCCAGCATTTT. Translation: CASSIRFGSNQPQHF.

CDR3 loop: CASSPGNTIYF. For the CDR3, the DNA is TGTGCCAGCAGCCCCGGAAACACCATATATTTT. The chain carries TRBV11-2 and TRBJ1-3; D remains ambiguous. The CDR3 covers 11 residues. Trimming took 5 bases from V and 4 from J, leaving 3 bases between them. CDR1 and CDR2 (germline): SGHAT, FQNNGV. The whole variable domain, remainder taken from reference TRBV11-2 and TRBJ1-3, is EAGVAQSPRYKIIEKRQSVAFWCNPISGHATLYWYQQILGQGPKLLIQFQNNGVVDDSQLPKDRFSAERLKGVDSTLKIQPAKLEDSAVYLCASSPGNTIYFGEGSWLTVV.

This clone was detected a few times. This chain uses TRBV27 with TRBJ2-7, with D unclear. The V and J ends lost 4 bases and 3 bases respectively, with 13 bases between them. CDR1 MNHEY and CDR2 SMNVEV come from the germline V gene (reference sequence). The CDR3 consists of 14 residues. In nucleotides, the CDR3 is TGTGCCAGCAGTTCCCTCCCAGCAATCTACGAGCAGTACTTC. This gives the protein CASSSLPAIYEQYF.

This clone showed up just once. The rearrangement links TRBV5-1 to TRBJ2-1; D uncertain. Between the trimmed V and J ends, which lost 1 base and 4 bases, there was a span of 12 bases. The V gene's germline CDR1 is SGHRS and CDR2 YFSETQ. The CDR3 has 15 amino acids. The CDR3: CASSLSPTQYNEQFF. CDR3 DNA: TGCGCCAGCAGCTTGTCCCCTACACAGTACAATGAGCAGTTCTTC.

This clone was seen a handful of times. The V and J genes are TRBV5-1 and TRBJ2-1; 13 bases fit TRBD2. CDR1 and CDR2 from the germline V gene are SGHRS and YFSETQ. Germline trimming cut 4 bases from V and 3 bases from J; bases unmatched to any gene: 4. The CDR3 has 16 amino acids. CDR3 DNA sequence: TGCGCCAGCAGCCCACTAGCGGGAGGGGACTACAATGAGCAGTTCTTC. Translated: CASSPLAGGDYNEQFF.

V and J are TRBV25-1 and TRBJ2-6; perhaps TRBD1 as D (5 bases). This CDR3 region has 17 residues. The V end lost 9 bases, the J end lost 0 bases, and 18 bases lay between the germline ends. CDR1 and CDR2 (germline): MGHDK, SYGVNS. CDR3 nucleotide sequence: TGTGCCAGTACCGGGCAGGGTACCCTCTCTGGGGCCAACGTCCTGACTTTC. Translating gives CASTGQGTLSGANVLTF.

This clone was seen just once. J is TRBJ2-7 and V is TRBV6-1; either TRBD1 or TRBD2 may supply D (5 bases each). Germline CDR1 MNHNS, CDR2 SASEGT. Deletions cut 0 bases from V and 4 bases from J, with 13 bases between. The CDR3 is 15 amino acids. CDR3 nucleotide sequence: TGTGCCAGCAGTGAAGCGGGAGCCCCAGGGTACGAGCAGTACTTC. It encodes CASSEAGAPGYEQYF.